This T cell receptor (beta chain) was documented in a study of cytomegalovirus exposure and HLA in healthy donors (dated by TCRdb to the late 2010s). Notes on the research overall: According to an earlier analysis of around 600 of the donors, 200 million or so T cells yielded approximately 120 million unique TCR beta sequences and 276 Gb of sequence data. Approximately 310 gigabases of sequencing data and some 85 million unique TCR sequences were included in an early release covering about 700 HLA-typed donors. The genetic ancestry cluster associated with self-reported Caucasian donors included 70% to 85% of the 398 genotyped donors. The study was designed to test whether signatures of past pathogen exposure could be identified by cataloging public T cell receptors. The study used immunosequencing to profile the T cell repertoires of 600 to 850 subjects and linked those repertoires to cytomegalovirus serostatus. In addition to the first cohort of approximately 650 subjects, a separate validation cohort of approximately 130 different subjects was used. To predict cytomegalovirus infection status, the study combined high-throughput TCR immunosequencing, statistical association of individual TCRs with disease status, and machine learning. A later analysis re-examined previously published TCR beta repertoires from over 500 donors and added high-resolution HLA genotyping to investigate patterns of TCR occurrence. The later analysis used no new phenotypic data to find candidate immune exposures, relying instead on TCR beta sequences and their occurrence across donors. An earlier analysis of 587 of the donors used high-throughput TCR beta sequencing to judge whether each TCR beta V gene segment behaved as functional or pseudogenic. Alongside the repertoire data, information on donor age, sex, ethnicity and CMV serostatus was compiled. Genome-wide SNP genotypes for about 60% of the roughly 670 donors were used in a later genetic analysis, which treated that subset as a discovery cohort. All discovery cohort repertoires had been generated using a single sequencing platform. HLA typing included class I and class II loci at four-digit resolution. Typing coverage varied by locus: roughly 620-640 donors for A, B, C, DRB1 and DQB1; roughly 510 for DQA1; about 590 for DPA1; roughly 470 for DPB1. Roughly 5 DR-DQ haplotypes were handled as single units for association and clustering, since linkage in the cohort was strong. On average, roughly 250,000 unique TCR beta nucleotide sequences were sequenced per donor among about 400 genotyped donors of the cohort, with roughly 20% of those sequences being non-productive. On the study overall, not on this receptor specifically: In a later genetic analysis, a missense DCLRE1C variant was associated with V-gene and J-gene trimming of TCR beta chains, and the association was replicated in an independent cohort. A later analysis found that HLA-associated TCR beta chains were more clonally expanded and had lower generation probabilities than equally common non-associated chains. Over 15 rarely observed V segments, including chromosome 9 orphons, were excluded from the earlier analysis of about 500 of the donors because counts were too low. A further reported finding was that TCR beta sequences accurately predicted the HLA-A and HLA-B alleles for most subjects in the first cohort. A later analysis found that most CMV-associated TCR beta chains appeared HLA-restricted, with HLA associations seemingly driven largely by CMV exposure. Strong co-occurrence of HLA alleles, especially DR and DQ, made assigning TCR associations to individual alleles difficult. Compared with the 666-donor mean, donors in an Asian-associated ancestry cluster had fewer N-insertions in productive TCRs, according to a later genetic analysis. Broadly in line with IMGT annotations, most TCR beta V segments showed up in productive rearrangements about 90% or about 30% of the time in an earlier analysis of several hundred of the donors. Sequencing depth was assumed to be roughly uniform across donors in the presence/absence analyses, though that assumption may not hold. Correlated functional status among segregating V segments might reflect linkage disequilibrium, but an unknown experimental factor could not be ruled out. A later analysis reported that several top co-occurrence clusters appeared linked to parvovirus B19, influenza, CMV and Epstein-Barr virus. A total of some 180 TCR beta chains were listed by the study as associated with cytomegalovirus. Because HLA typing was unavailable for some donors at each locus, only the typed subset was used in association tests. Some IMGT-functional V segments, including TRBV6-2 and TRBV6-3, could not be told apart with the 87-base-pair reads, so those segments were excluded. Most TCR sequences were seen in very few donors, while some public TCRs were found in many individuals. Specific HLA alleles were associated with over 15,000 TCR beta sequences at a false discovery rate of 0.05 in a later analysis. The classifier was reported to diagnose cytomegalovirus status with high specificity and sensitivity in both the original cohort and the validation cohort. Immune exposure information for the cohort was limited to CMV serostatus. A cluster of highly shared sequence variants was judged likely to represent a technical artifact of the sequencing pipeline. In vitro tests confirmed that a few of the cytomegalovirus-associated TCR beta chains recognize cytomegalovirus antigens. In this cohort, only TCR beta chains were sequenced, and detectable features were limited by the absence of alpha or paired-chain data. According to a later analysis, TCR association rates differed among HLA loci, with DRB1 alleles showing the most associated TCRs and HLA-C alleles showing the fewest. It was suggested by the authors that the approach could potentially be generalized to other disease states and immunological phenotypes.

The cohort was made up of approximately 670 healthy bone marrow donors. At the time of sampling, all cohort members were nominally healthy, though unrecorded immune exposures were likely present. The donor was CMV seropositive and belonged to the group of about 290 seropositive cohort members. A peripheral blood sample was provided by each donor, and peripheral blood mononuclear cells were used for TCR beta sequencing. The Qiagen DNeasy Blood Extraction Kit was used to extract genomic DNA from the blood cell samples. Libraries were prepared through the immunoSEQ multiplex PCR assay. The multiplex PCR relied on a mix of 60 forward primers for TCR Vbeta segments and 13 reverse primers for TCR Jbeta segments. Amplification of the CDR3 region of rearranged TCR beta genes was performed with a multiplex PCR assay on genomic DNA. The Illumina HiSeq System was used to sequence the amplified TCR beta libraries as 87-base-pair reads. As for the original processing: In a later analysis, approximately 74 million unique TCR beta chains were counted across the 666 repertoires, and roughly 11 million of these chains were shared by at least two donors. A nearest-neighbor algorithm error-corrected the raw reads and collapsed the reads into unique sequences, merging closely related sequences to remove PCR and sequencing errors. Alignment of CDR3 sequences to IMGT reference sequences was used to assign V, D and J gene segments. For a sequence to be retained, a match of at least six nucleotides to both a V gene segment and a J gene segment was required. Rearrangements were classified as productive when the CDR3 lacked stop codons and remained in frame with V and J, and all other rearrangements were classified as non-productive. CDR3 was defined according to IMGT convention as the region running from the second conserved V-encoded cysteine to the conserved J-encoded phenylalanine. Sequences without an unambiguous match to a single V gene segment were excluded from the earlier analysis of several hundred of the donors. In an earlier analysis of more than 500 of the donors, a V segment was called functional when productive rearrangements were above 56.7%, and segregating when the standard deviation between donors exceeded 5%. To diagnose cytomegalovirus status from the catalog of TCR beta chain sequences, a statistical classification framework was built. In a later analysis, V and J genes were assigned by comparing TCR nucleotide sequences against IMGT/GENE-DB human TR gene sequences. Using the TCRdist pipeline, a later analysis assigned CDR3 sequences along with most-parsimonious VDJ recombination scenarios. In a later analysis, every TCR beta chain was defined by the combination of its CDR3 amino acid sequence and its V-gene family, and reads without a unique V-gene family were dropped. A later analysis removed 550 to 650 highly shared, low-generation-probability nucleotide sequences to deal with suspected cross-contamination and a sequencing artifact. In a later analysis, a clonal expansion index for each public chain was calculated from normalized within-repertoire ranks of inferred template counts. In a later analysis, generation probabilities were computed with a VDJ recombination model fitted to out-of-frame rearrangements, and the resulting probabilities were checked against IGoR. In a later analysis, TCR-TCR, TCR-HLA and TCR-CMV co-occurrence was scored with hypergeometric tests, and a repertoire-size bias correction was applied to TCR pairs. A later analysis estimated false discovery rates by permuting HLA or CMV assignments 20 times. A later analysis grouped co-occurring TCRs with DBSCAN, adding TCRdist sequence similarity when clustering within HLA-allele-positive subsets. For co-occurrence clustering, repertoires with fewer than 30,000 or more than 120,000 public chains were excluded, along with about five repertoires with anomalous nucleotide sharing. TCRdb obtained this table from immuneACCESS and retained in-frame rearrangements with V and J assigned. These tables miss some clones; where compared with another copy, unresolved V genes account for less than half of the shortfall, and the remainder is unexplained. For V, J and clone size, that table is used; D and trimming come from the DNA. Present in this sample are 150,000 to 200,000 clones, 75% to 85% of which were seen just once. 4.9% of the sample lies in the top ten.

A single count supports this clone. The antigen it binds to is not known. Per-base qualities were not stored, and no clone one base away is much larger. Reading from cysteine to phenylalanine, the CDR3 counts 11 amino acids. Here the CDR3 DNA is all that survives: 33 bases in frame from base 1. The germline V gene (reference sequence) gives CDR1 as LNHDA and CDR2 as SQIVND. Between the V and J ends, shortened by 3 bases and 5 bases respectively, the junction contains 4 bases. The TCR comes from a woman between 18 and 30 years old in good health and CMV-seropositive. The V gene is TRBV19 and the J gene is TRBJ1-1; no D segment can be confidently identified. Sequenced input: PBMCs. CDR3 loop: CASSIGTEAFF. The nucleotide sequence is given as TGTGCCAGTAGTATCGGGACTGAAGCTTTCTTT.